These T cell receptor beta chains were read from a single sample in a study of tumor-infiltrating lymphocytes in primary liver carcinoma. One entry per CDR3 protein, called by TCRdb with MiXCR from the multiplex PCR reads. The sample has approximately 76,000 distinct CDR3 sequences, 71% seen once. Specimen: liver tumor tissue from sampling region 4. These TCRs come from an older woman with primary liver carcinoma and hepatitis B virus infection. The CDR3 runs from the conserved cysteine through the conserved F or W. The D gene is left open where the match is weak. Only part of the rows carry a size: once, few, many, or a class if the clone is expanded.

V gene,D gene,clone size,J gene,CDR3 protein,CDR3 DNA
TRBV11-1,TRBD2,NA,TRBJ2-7,CASSPQTAGLRGQYF,TGTGCCAGCAGCCCTCAGACAGCGGGACTACGCGGGCAGTACTTC
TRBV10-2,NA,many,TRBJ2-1,CASRTPPAGSAGNEQFF,TGCGCCAGCAGAACACCCCCGGCGGGCTCGGCTGGGAATGAGCAGTTCTTC
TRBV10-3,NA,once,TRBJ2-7,CAISEYYEQYF,TGTGCCATCAGTGAGTATTACGAGCAGTACTTC
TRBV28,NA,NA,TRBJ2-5,CASNLLDRSLQTQYF,TGTGCCAGCAATTTACTTGACAGATCTTTGCAGACCCAGTACTTC
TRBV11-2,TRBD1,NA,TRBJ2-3,CASSSLGTDTEYF,TGTGCCAGCAGCTCCCTCGGGACAGATACGGAGTACTTT
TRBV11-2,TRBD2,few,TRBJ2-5,CASSSSAGKQETQYF,TGTGCCAGCAGCTCGTCAGCGGGGAAACAAGAGACCCAATACTTC
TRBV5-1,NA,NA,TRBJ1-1,CASSSGTAVTEAFF,TGCGCCAGCAGCTCCGGAACAGCGGTCACTGAAGCTTTCTTT
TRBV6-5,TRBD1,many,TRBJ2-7,CASSYFPPGQGYYEQYF,TGTGCCAGCAGTTACTTTCCGCCGGGACAGGGGTATTACGAGCAGTACTTC
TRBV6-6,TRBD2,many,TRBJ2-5,CASSTQAGVETQYF,TGTGCCAGCAGTACACAAGCGGGAGTGGAGACCCAGTACTTC
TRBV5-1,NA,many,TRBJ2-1,CASVSGTPAQAYNEQFF,TGCGCCAGCGTTTCCGGGACTCCCGCCCAGGCCTACAATGAGCAGTTCTTC
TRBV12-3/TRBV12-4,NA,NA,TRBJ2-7,CASSFHVPYEQYF,TGTGCCAGCAGTTTTCATGTCCCCTACGAACAGTACTTC
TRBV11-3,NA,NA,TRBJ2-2,CASRGTRVSGELFF,TGTGCCAGCAGGGGAACTAGGGTATCCGGGGAGCTGTTTTTT
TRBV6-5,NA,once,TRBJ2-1,CASGPRVRAGRYNAQFF,TGTGCCAGCGGGCCCCGTGTTCGAGCGGGTCGCTACAATGCGCAGTTCTTC
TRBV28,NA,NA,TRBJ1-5,CASSFLREAQPQHF,TGTGCCAGCAGTTTTTTGCGGGAGGCTCAGCCCCAGCATTTT
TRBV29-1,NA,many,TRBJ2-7,CSATTRGTHISYEQYF,TGCAGCGCCACTACCCGAGGGACACACATTTCATACGAGCAGTACTTC
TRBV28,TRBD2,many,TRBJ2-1,CASSGLAGRAYNEQFF,TGTGCCAGCAGTGGACTAGCGGGAAGGGCGTATAATGAGCAGTTCTTC
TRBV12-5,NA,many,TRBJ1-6,CASDPVRTLINSPLHF,TGTGCTAGTGATCCCGTTCGGACCCTCATTAATTCACCCCTCCACTTT
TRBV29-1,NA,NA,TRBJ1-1,CSVESQSNTEAFF,TGCAGCGTTGAATCACAGTCCAACACTGAAGCTTTCTTT
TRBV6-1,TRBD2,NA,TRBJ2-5,CVSSVLAGGQETQYF,TGTGTCAGCAGTGTATTAGCGGGAGGGCAGGAGACCCAGTACTTC
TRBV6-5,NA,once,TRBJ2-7,CASRKGVRQYF,TGTGCCAGTAGAAAAGGGGTCCGGCAGTACTTC
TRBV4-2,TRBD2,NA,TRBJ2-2,CASRQEGGLADTGELFF,TGTGCCAGCCGCCAAGAGGGAGGACTAGCGGACACTGGGGAGCTGTTTTTT
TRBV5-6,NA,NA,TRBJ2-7,CASSLVCNEQHF,TGTGCCAGCAGCTTGGTCTGTAACGAGCAGCACTTC
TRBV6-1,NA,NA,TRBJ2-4,CASSLTGENIQYF,TGTGCCAGCAGTTTGACGGGAGAAAACATTCAGTACTTC
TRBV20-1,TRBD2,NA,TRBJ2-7,CSARDTLAGGNYYEQYF,TGCAGTGCTAGAGATACCCTAGCGGGAGGGAACTACTACGAGCAGTACTTC
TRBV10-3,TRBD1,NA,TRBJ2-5,CAIKEGTAQETHYF,TGCGCCATCAAAGAGGGGACAGCACAAGAGACCCACTACTTC
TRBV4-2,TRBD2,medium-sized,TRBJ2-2,CASSQAFRAGGVTRELFF,TGTGCCAGCAGCCAAGCGTTCCGAGCGGGAGGCGTTACCAGGGAGCTGTTTTTT
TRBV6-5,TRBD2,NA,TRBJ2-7,CASSAAAGGYYEEYF,TGTGCCAGCAGCGCGGCGGCGGGAGGGTACTATGAGGAGTATTTC
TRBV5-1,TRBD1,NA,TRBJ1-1,CASSLGNRGLGNTEAFF,TGCGCCAGCAGCTTGGGGAACAGGGGGCTGGGGAACACTGAAGCTTTCTTT
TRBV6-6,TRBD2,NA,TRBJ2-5,CASSYSANGRAGETQYF,TGTGCCAGCAGTTACTCTGCTAACGGGAGGGCCGGGGAGACCCAGTACTTT
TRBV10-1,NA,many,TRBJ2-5,CASSPDLSETQYF,TGCGCCAGCAGTCCCGACCTATCGGAGACCCAGTACTTC
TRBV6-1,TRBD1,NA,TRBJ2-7,CASSAHGQGYERYF,TGTGCCAGTAGTGCCCACGGACAGGGCTACGAGCGGTACTTC